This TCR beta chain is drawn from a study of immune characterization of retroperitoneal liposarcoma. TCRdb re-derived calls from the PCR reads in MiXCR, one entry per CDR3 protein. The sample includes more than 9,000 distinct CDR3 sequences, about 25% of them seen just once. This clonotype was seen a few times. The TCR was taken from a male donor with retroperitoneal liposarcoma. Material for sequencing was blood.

This chain's CDR3 is CASTWTGGTGELFF. The DNA for the CDR3 is TGTGCCAGCACCTGGACAGGGGGGACCGGGGAGCTGTTTTTT. The chain joins TRBV6-6 to TRBJ2-2; 10 nucleotides match TRBD1. The CDR3 spans 14 residues. Germline assignment: CDR1 MNHNY and CDR2 SVGAGI (reference sequence). The V and J ends lost 7 bases and 5 bases, in that order; junction bases with no gene match: 4.